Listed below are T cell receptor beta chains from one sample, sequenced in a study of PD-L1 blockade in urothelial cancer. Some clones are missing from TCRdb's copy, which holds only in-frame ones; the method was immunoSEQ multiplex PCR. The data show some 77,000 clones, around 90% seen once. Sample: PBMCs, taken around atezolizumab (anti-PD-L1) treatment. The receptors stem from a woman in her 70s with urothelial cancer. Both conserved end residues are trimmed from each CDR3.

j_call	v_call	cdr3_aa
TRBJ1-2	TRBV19	ASSIGRDRPLYGYT
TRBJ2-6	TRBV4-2	ASSRDRIHSGANVLT
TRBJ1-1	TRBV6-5	ASSYSWTSNTEAF
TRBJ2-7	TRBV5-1	ASSLEVGLAGTERAGSQPYEQY
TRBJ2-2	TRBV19	ASSQGDPGELF
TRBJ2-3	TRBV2	ASSEMEGRTDTQY
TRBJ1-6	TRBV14	ASSQQGYNSPLH
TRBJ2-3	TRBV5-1	ASSLEARISTDTQY
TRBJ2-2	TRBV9	ASSVASGGWYTGELF
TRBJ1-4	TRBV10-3	AISDQGGTNEKLF
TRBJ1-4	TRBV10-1	ARAVSGGAEKLF
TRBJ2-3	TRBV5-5	ASSFRTSGSTDTQY
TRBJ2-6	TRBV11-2	ASTLTGGAGANVLT
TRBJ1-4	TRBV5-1	ASRIAGGLEEKLF
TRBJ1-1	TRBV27	ASSLSQGAEAF
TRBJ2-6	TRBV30	AWSVVGGWAGGANVLT
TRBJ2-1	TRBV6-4	ASSDSGLAGRNEQF
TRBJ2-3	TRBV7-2	ASSLALEPITDTQY
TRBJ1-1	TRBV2	ASSLQGQGNTEAF
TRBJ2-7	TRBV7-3	ASSPTGTGDYEQY
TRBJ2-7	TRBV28	ASSLRELAYEQY
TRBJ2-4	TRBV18	ASSSSNIQY
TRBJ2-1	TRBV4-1	ASSQVIGLAGGLYNEQF
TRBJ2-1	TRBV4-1	ASSQDPGLAAIEQF
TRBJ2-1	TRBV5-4	ASSFRGANEQF
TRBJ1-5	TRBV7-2	ASSLETGLEQPQH
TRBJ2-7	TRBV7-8	ASSSPAGVSYEQY
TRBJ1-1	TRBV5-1	ASSAVERGTEAF
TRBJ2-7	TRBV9	ASSVQGSHEQY
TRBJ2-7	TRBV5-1	ASSLGGTGSFEQY
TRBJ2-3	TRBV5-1	ASSLAGTDTQY
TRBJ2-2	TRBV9	ASSVVGLAANTGELF
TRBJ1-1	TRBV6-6	ASTYWTGVMNTEAF
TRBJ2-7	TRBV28	ASSFLWDRGTEEQY
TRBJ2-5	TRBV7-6	ASSLAVVFRTSGGEETQY
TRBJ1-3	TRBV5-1	ASSPGTRNTIY
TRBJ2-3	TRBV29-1	SVSPPGDTQY
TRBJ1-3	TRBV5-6	ASSPGAGNTIY
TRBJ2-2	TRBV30	AWTKRGTGELF
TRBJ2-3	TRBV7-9	ASSKLAGTHI
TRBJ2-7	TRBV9	ASSVATSGRDEQY
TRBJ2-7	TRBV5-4	ASSLEPQGSYEQY
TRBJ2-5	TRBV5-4	ASSLRTGGQETQY
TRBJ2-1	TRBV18	ASSRTDYNEQF
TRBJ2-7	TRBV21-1	ASSRERGPYEQY
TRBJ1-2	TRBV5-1	ASSLEWTGMSGYT
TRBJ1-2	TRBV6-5	ASSRAGGYGYT
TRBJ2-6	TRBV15	ATSSPGRGYSGANVLT
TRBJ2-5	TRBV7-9	ASSLESETQY
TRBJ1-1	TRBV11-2	ASSLVMGQVNTEAF
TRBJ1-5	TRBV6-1	ASSLQGARGQPQH
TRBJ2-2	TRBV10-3	AISRERGAYTGELF
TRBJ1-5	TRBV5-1	ASSLGTGNQPQH
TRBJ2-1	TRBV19	ASSKTDFSYNEQF
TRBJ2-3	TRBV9	ASSAGTGSTDTQY